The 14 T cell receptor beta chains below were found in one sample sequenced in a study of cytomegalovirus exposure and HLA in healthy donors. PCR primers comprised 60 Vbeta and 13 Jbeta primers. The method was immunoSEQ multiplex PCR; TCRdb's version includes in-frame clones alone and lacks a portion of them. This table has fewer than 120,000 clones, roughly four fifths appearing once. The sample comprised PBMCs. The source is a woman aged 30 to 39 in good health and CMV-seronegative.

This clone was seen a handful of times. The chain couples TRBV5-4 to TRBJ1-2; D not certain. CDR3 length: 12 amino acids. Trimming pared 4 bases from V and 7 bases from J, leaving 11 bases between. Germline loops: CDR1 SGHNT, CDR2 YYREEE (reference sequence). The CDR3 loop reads CASSPWEGGYTF. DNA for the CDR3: TGTGCCAGCAGCCCCTGGGAGGGTGGCTACACCTTC.

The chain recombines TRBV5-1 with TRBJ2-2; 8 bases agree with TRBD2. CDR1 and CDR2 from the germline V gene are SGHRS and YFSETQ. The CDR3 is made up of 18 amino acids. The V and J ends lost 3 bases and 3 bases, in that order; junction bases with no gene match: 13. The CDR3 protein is CASSSGLAGGPDTGELFF. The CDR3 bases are TGCGCCAGCAGCTCTGGGCTGGCGGGAGGCCCCGACACCGGGGAGCTGTTTTTT.

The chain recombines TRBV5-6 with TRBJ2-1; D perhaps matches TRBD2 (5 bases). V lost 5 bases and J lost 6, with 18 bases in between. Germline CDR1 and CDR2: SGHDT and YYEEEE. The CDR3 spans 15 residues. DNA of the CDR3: TGTGCCAGCAGGTTCGGGATCATTGCCAGCAATGAGCAGTTCTTC. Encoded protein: CASRFGIIASNEQFF.

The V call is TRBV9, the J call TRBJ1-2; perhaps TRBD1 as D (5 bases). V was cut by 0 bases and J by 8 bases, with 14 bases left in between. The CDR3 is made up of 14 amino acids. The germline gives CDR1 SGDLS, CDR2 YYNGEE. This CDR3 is CASSVVAGLGGYTF. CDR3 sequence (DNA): TGTGCCAGCAGCGTAGTCGCAGGGTTGGGCGGCTACACCTTC.

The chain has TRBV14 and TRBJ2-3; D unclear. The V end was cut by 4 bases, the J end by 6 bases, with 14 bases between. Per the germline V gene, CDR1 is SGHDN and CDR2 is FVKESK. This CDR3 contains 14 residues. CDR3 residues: CASSPVSLVDTQYF. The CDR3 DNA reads TGTGCCAGCAGCCCGGTATCCTTGGTGGATACGCAGTATTTT.

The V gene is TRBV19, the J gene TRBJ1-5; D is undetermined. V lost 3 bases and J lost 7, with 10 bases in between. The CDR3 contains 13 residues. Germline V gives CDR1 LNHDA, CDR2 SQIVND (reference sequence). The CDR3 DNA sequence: TGTGCCAGTAGTATCGGAGGATGGCAGCCCCAGCATTTT. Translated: CASSIGGWQPQHF.

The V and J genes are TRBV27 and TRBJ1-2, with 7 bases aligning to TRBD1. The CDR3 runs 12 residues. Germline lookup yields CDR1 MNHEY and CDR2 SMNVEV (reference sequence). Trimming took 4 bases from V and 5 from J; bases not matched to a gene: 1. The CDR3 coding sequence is TGTGCCAGCAGTTCGACAGGGTATGGCTACACCTTC. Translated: CASSSTGYGYTF.

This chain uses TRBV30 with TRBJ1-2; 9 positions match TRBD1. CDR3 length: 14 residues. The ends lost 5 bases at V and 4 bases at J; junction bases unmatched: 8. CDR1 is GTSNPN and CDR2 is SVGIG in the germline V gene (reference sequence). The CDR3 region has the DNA TGTGCCTGGGCCGGGACAGGGACGGGCTATGGCTACACCTTC. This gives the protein CAWAGTGTGYGYTF.

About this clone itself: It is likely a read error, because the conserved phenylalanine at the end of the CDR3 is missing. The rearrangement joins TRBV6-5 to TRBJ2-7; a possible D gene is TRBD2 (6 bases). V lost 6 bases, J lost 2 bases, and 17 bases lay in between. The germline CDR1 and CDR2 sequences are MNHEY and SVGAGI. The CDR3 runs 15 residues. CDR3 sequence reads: CASSPLLATTYEQYL. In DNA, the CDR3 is TGTGCCAGCAGCCCATTACTAGCTACTACCTACGAGCAGTACCTC.

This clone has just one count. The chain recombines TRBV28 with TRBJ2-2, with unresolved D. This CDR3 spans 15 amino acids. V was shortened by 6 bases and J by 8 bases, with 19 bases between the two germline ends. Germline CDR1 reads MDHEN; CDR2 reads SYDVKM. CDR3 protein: CASSPLVLTTGELFF. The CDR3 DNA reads TGTGCCAGCAGCCCCCTCGTCCTCACGACTGGGGAGCTGTTTTTT. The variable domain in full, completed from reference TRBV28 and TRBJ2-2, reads DVKVTQSSRYLVKRTGEKVFLECVQDMDHENMFWYRQDPGLGLRLIYFSYDVKMKEKGDIPEGYSVSREKKERFSLILESASTNQTSMYLCASSPLVLTTGELFFGEGSRLTVL.

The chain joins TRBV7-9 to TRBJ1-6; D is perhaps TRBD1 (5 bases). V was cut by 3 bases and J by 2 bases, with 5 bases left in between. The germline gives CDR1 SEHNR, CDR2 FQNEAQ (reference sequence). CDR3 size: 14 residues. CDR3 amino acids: CASSLDTYNSPLHF. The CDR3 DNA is TGTGCCAGCAGCTTGGACACCTATAATTCACCCCTCCACTTT.

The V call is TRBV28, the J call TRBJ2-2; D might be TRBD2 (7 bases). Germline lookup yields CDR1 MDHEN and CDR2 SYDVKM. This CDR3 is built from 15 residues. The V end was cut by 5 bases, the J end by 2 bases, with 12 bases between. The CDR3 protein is CASSPGGRNTGELFF. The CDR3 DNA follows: TGTGCCAGCAGTCCGGGGGGCCGTAACACCGGGGAGCTGTTTTTT.

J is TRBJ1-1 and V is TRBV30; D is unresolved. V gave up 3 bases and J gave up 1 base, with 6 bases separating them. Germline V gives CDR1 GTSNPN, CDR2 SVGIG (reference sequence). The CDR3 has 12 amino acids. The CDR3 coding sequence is TGTGCCTGGAGGGCGGGGAACACTGAAGCTTTCTTT. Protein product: CAWRAGNTEAFF.

The CDR3 DNA follows: TGTGCCAGCAGCTTTCGGACAGGACCCACCGGGGAGCTGTTTTTT. It translates to CASSFRTGPTGELFF. The rearrangement links TRBV7-9 to TRBJ2-2, with 7 bases lining up with TRBD1. V shed 3 bases and J 4 bases; nucleotides not matched to a gene: 5. CDR3 length equals 15 residues. Germline V gives CDR1 SEHNR, CDR2 FQNEAQ (reference sequence).